A selection of T cell receptor beta chains follows, all from one sample in a study of blood T cell repertoires in COVID-19. Repertoires were generated with immunoSEQ multiplex PCR, while TCRdb's copy carries only in-frame clones and drops some. The profile shows about 400,000 clones, around nine tenths of them singletons. Sequenced: PBMCs or T cells enriched from blood (not recorded which). The receptors here all came from a woman in her 30s with acute COVID-19. Both conserved end residues are part of each CDR3. The D gene is left open where the match is weak. Only some rows state a clone size, as once, few, many or a class for expanded clones.

TRBJ2-1 NA TRBV24-1 16 TRBD2 TGTGCCACCGCAGAAGCTAGCGGGGCCCCCTACAATGAGCAGTTCTTC CATAEASGAPYNEQFF
TRBJ2-1 NA TRBV27 14 NA TGTGCCAGCAGTCCGATAGAGAAACTCAATGAGCAGTTCTTC CASSPIEKLNEQFF
TRBJ1-4 NA TRBV19 13 TRBD1 TGTGCCACCACCGGACAGGCTAATGAAAAACTGTTTTTT CATTGQANEKLFF
TRBJ2-7 NA TRBV19 15 NA TGTGCCAGTAGTATGCCGGGTCCGGTAACCTACGAGCAGTACTTC CASSMPGPVTYEQYF
TRBJ1-1 few TRBV7-9 15 TRBD1 TGTGCCAGCAGCTTACTCACAGGGGGAGGGACTGAAGCTTTCTTT CASSLLTGGGTEAFF
TRBJ2-5 few TRBV10-1 12 NA TGCGCCAGCAGTGAAGTCGGGGAGACCCAGTACTTC CASSEVGETQYF
TRBJ2-2 NA TRBV4-3 16 TRBD2 TGCGCCAGCAGCCAGGAAGCGGGGGGGCCGTACGGGGAGCTGTTTTTT CASSQEAGGPYGELFF
TRBJ2-5 few TRBV7-2 14 TRBD2 TGTGCCAGCAGCTCACGACTAGCGGGGGAGACCCAGTACTTC CASSSRLAGETQYF
TRBJ2-1 NA TRBV27 13 NA TGTGCCAGCAGTTTCCTGGACAGTCATGAGCAGTTCTTC CASSFLDSHEQFF
TRBJ1-2 NA TRBV6-4 15 TRBD1 TGTGCCAGCAGTGCCGGGACAGGGGTTCACTATGGCTACACCTTC CASSAGTGVHYGYTF
TRBJ2-7 once TRBV5-1 16 NA TGCGCCAGCAGCTTGTCCCTAGCAACAAGTAGTCTCGAGCAGTACTTC CASSLSLATSSLEQYF
TRBJ1-6 NA TRBV5-6 17 NA TGTGCCAGCAGCGATAGGACAGCGAGCTCCTATAATTCACCCCTCCACTTT CASSDRTASSYNSPLHF
TRBJ1-2 once TRBV19 13 NA TGTGCCAGTAGGAGGACAGTCAACTATGGCTACACCTTC CASRRTVNYGYTF
TRBJ1-2 NA TRBV28 12 TRBD1 TGTGCCAGCACCAGGGGGCGAGGTGGCTACACCTTC CASTRGRGGYTF
TRBJ2-7 NA TRBV7-2 15 TRBD1 TGTGCCAGCAGCACCCGGACAGGGAGCGCGAGCGAGCAGTACTTC CASSTRTGSASEQYF
TRBJ2-1 NA TRBV2 15 TRBD2 TGTGCCAGCAGCGGCGGGGGTCGCGCCGGCAATGAGCAGTTCTTC CASSGGGRAGNEQFF
TRBJ1-4 NA TRBV7-2 14 NA TGTGCCAGCACGCCAAGGGGTCAGGGTGAAAAACTGTTTTTT CASTPRGQGEKLFF
TRBJ2-3 NA TRBV7-3 16 NA TGTGCCAGCAGCTCCAACCCTCCAGGGGCGGGAGATACGCAGTATTTT CASSSNPPGAGDTQYF
TRBJ1-6 NA TRBV29-1 13 NA TGCAGCGTTAAAAGGGGCTATAATTCACCCCTCCACTTT CSVKRGYNSPLHF
TRBJ1-1 NA TRBV30 14 TRBD1 TGTGCCTGGAACACAGGGGGGGGAAGCTTTGAAGCTTTCTTT CAWNTGGGSFEAFF
TRBJ1-6 NA TRBV23-1 16 NA TGCGCCAGGACGGACAGATTACCTTCCAGAAATTCACCCCTCCACTTT CARTDRLPSRNSPLHF
TRBJ1-1 NA TRBV6-6 15 TRBD1 TGTGCCAGCAAGGATCCGAGGACAGGTCATTTTGAAGCTTTCTTT CASKDPRTGHFEAFF
TRBJ1-6 NA TRBV28 15 NA TGTGCCAGCACCGCCTTGACAGCGAATAATTCACCCCTCCACTTT CASTALTANNSPLHF
TRBJ1-1 NA TRBV7-9 14 NA TGTGCCAGCAGCTCCAACAACGGTGGGCTTGAAGCTTTCTTT CASSSNNGGLEAFF
TRBJ1-1 NA TRBV12-3/TRBV12-4 13 NA TGTGCCAGCAGTTTCAACACGGGCACTGAAGCTTTCTTT CASSFNTGTEAFF
TRBJ1-1 NA TRBV19 15 TRBD1 TGTGCCAGTAAGGACAGGGGGCCCCTGAACACTGAAGCTTTCTTT CASKDRGPLNTEAFF
TRBJ2-1 NA TRBV9 15 NA TGTGCCAGCAGCCCTATTTTAACCCTCCCGAATGAGCAGTTCTTC CASSPILTLPNEQFF
TRBJ1-2 NA TRBV21-1 14 NA TGTGCCAGGGGTACGGTGGAGGGACGACATGGCTACACCTTC CARGTVEGRHGYTF
TRBJ1-2 NA TRBV19 13 NA TGTGCCAGTAGAGGAGGAAGGAACTATGGCTACACCTTC CASRGGRNYGYTF
TRBJ1-1 once TRBV5-1 16 NA TGCGCCAGCAGCTTATGGGGAGTCGAGATGAACACTGAAGCTTTCTTT CASSLWGVEMNTEAFF
TRBJ2-1 NA TRBV6-1 14 NA TGTGCCAGCAGTGAAGTTGGAGGGTCCAATGAGCAGTTCTTC CASSEVGGSNEQFF
TRBJ1-4 few TRBV2 14 TRBD1 TGTGCCAGCAGCCCAGGGGGCCTGAATGAAAAACTGTTTTTT CASSPGGLNEKLFF